These 24 T cell receptor beta chains originate from one sample sequenced in a study of T cell repertoires in cytomegalovirus infection. The antigens for these receptors are not known. TCRdb reprocessed the reads with MiXCR, giving one entry per CDR3 protein. The sample lists hundreds of thousands of distinct CDR3 sequences, approximately 31% seen once, with around an eighth in the top ten. The starting material was cultured CD8+ T cells from PBMCs, obtained from culture after CMV antigen stimulation. These receptors were obtained from a human donor in good health (CMV status not recorded). Some clones in this sample may be carry-over from other donors' samples.

This clonotype was seen a handful of times. The J gene is TRBJ2-7, the V gene TRBV7-6; a weak D match, TRBD2 (6 bases). Germline V CDR1 and CDR2: SGHVS, FNYEAQ. There are 15 residues in the CDR3. Trimming stripped 5 bases from V and 3 bases from J, with 17 bases between. The CDR3 DNA sequence: TGTGCCAGCAGCCCGAACCGGGACTCTTACTACGAGCAGTACGTC. Encoded protein: CASSPNRDSYYEQYV.

This clonotype was counted a few times. The chain joins TRBV4-1 to TRBJ1-5; D uncertain. The CDR3 has 15 residues. Germline V gene data show CDR1 as MGHRA and CDR2 as YSYEKL. V was trimmed by 0 bases and J by 8 bases, leaving 14 bases between them. CDR3 in DNA: TGCGCCAGCAGCCAAGAGCGCATCCGCGGAGAGCCCCAGCATTTT. This gives the protein CASSQERIRGEPQHF.

This clonotype was counted between two and nine times. This rearrangement joins TRBV6-1 to TRBJ2-3, with 7 bases that match TRBD2. The CDR3 loop spans 15 amino acids. V gave up 6 bases and J gave up 2 bases; unmatched junction bases: 8. Germline CDR1 is MNHNS and CDR2 is SASEGT. The CDR3 bases are TGTGCCAGCAGAATCCGGGACTACCTCACAGATACGCAGTATTTT. Residues: CASRIRDYLTDTQYF.

A few counts support this clonotype. The V call is TRBV2, the J call TRBJ2-7; TRBD2 is a possible D gene (6 bases). Germline CDR1 is SNHLY and CDR2 is FYNNEI. CDR3 length: 11 residues. Trimming pared 9 bases from V and 6 bases from J, leaving 12 bases between. The CDR3: CARGGPSEQYF. The CDR3 nucleotides are TGTGCCAGGGGAGGTCCGAGCGAGCAGTACTTC.

J is TRBJ1-1 and V is TRBV6-5, with D unresolved. CDR3 length equals 14 residues. The germline V and J ends were trimmed by 6 bases and 1 base, with 12 bases remaining between them. Per the germline V gene, CDR1 is MNHEY and CDR2 is SVGAGI. The CDR3 protein is CASSDDNWNTEAFF. Here the CDR3 DNA reads TGTGCCAGCAGCGACGACAATTGGAACACTGAAGCTTTCTTT.

This rearrangement joins TRBV7-8 to TRBJ1-6; D possibly corresponds to TRBD1 (6 bases). The V gene lost 7 bases and the J gene lost 14 bases, with 15 bases spanning the gap. This CDR3 is built from 12 residues. Germline values: CDR1 SGHVS, CDR2 FQNEAQ. The CDR3 region has the DNA TGTGCCAGCACCCTAGGGGGTTCGGCCCTCCACTTT. Encoded protein: CASTLGGSALHF. The whole variable domain, remainder taken from reference TRBV7-8 and TRBJ1-6, is GAGVSQSPRYKVAKRGQDVALRCDPISGHVSLFWYQQALGQGPEFLTYFQNEAQLDKSGLPSDRFFAERPEGSVSTLKIQRTQQEDSAVYLCASTLGGSALHFGNGTRLTVT.

This rearrangement joins TRBV9 to TRBJ2-3; TRBD2 might be the D (6 bases). CDR3 length: 13 amino acids. Trimming removed 6 bases at V and 3 bases at J, with 11 bases between. The germline CDR1 and CDR2 sequences are SGDLS and YYNGEE. CDR3 sequence: CASNSGGTDTQYF. The CDR3, as DNA: TGTGCCAGCAACAGCGGAGGGACAGATACGCAGTATTTT.

Here the CDR3 reads CASNIGGVVNQPQHF. The CDR3 nucleotides are TGTGCCAGTAATATTGGGGGCGTAGTAAATCAGCCCCAGCATTTT. The chain couples TRBV19 to TRBJ1-5, with a weak D call TRBD1 (6 bases). The CDR3 spans 15 residues. V dropped 7 bases and J dropped 4 bases, with 17 bases sitting between them. Germline CDR1 is LNHDA and CDR2 is SQIVND (reference sequence).

The V call is TRBV7-8, the J call TRBJ1-2; TRBD1 is a possible D gene (5 bases). The ends were cut back, 5 bases at V and 4 bases at J, with 14 bases in the middle. Germline V lookup: CDR1 SGHVS, CDR2 FQNEAQ. This CDR3 comprises 14 residues. The DNA for the CDR3 is TGTGCCAGCAGCCCCGTCGGGGGGGTCTATGGCTACACCTTC. This encodes CASSPVGGVYGYTF.

The chain is built from TRBV20-1 and TRBJ1-6; 7 bases agree with TRBD1. The CDR3 runs 15 residues. V was clipped by 3 bases and J by 3 bases; unmatched bases: 5. CDR1 is DFQATT and CDR2 is SNEGSKA in the germline V gene (reference sequence). The CDR3 coding sequence is TGCAGTGCTAGTCGAGGGGGCGACTATAATTCACCCCTCCACTTT. Its protein is CSASRGGDYNSPLHF.

This clonotype was seen a few times. This chain links TRBV19 with TRBJ2-7, with D possibly matching TRBD2 (6 bases). This CDR3 has 17 amino acids. The germline gives CDR1 LNHDA, CDR2 SQIVND (reference sequence). Trimming removed 3 bases from V and 0 bases from J, with 18 bases in between. As DNA, the CDR3 is TGTGCCAGTAGTATGGATTTTCTTTCGGGACTCTCCTACGAGCAGTACTTC. As protein: CASSMDFLSGLSYEQYF.

In its sample, this clonotype was seen many times. This sequence joins TRBV7-6 and TRBJ2-1, with 7 bases matching TRBD2. This CDR3 is 16 amino acids long. Germline V gives CDR1 SGHVS, CDR2 FNYEAQ. The V gene end was trimmed by 1 base and the J gene end by 7 bases; junction bases not matched to a gene: 10. The CDR3 loop reads CASSLGGTILANEQFF. The CDR3 DNA follows: TGTGCCAGCAGCTTAGGCGGGACTATCCTCGCAAATGAGCAGTTCTTC.

This clonotype has ten or more counts. V gene TRBV6-2 or TRBV6-3 combines with J gene TRBJ1-2; D may be TRBD1 (6 bases). The germline V gene has CDR1 MNHEY and CDR2 SVGEGT. The V gene lost 2 bases and the J gene lost 3 bases, with 25 bases spanning the gap. The CDR3 consists of 19 residues. The CDR3 spells CASSYPSFPTRGMDYGYTF. DNA for the CDR3: TGTGCCAGCAGTTACCCATCTTTTCCGACGAGGGGGATGGACTATGGCTACACCTTC.

This clonotype was picked up many times. Compared with germline, one end of the junction differs, possibly owing to a read error. The chain joins TRBV7-7 to TRBJ2-5; 9 nucleotides agree with TRBD1. Per germline, CDR1 SSHAT and CDR2 FNYEAQ (reference sequence). The CDR3 spans 15 residues. The CDR3 loop reads CASSSRTGATETQYF. DNA of the CDR3: TGTGCTAGCAGCTCAAGGACAGGGGCTACGGAGACCCAGTACTTC.

This clonotype was seen ten or more times. The rearrangement uses TRBV6-5 and TRBJ1-1, with TRBD1 as a possible D gene (5 bases). Germline loops: CDR1 MNHEY, CDR2 SVGAGI. The CDR3 has 11 residues. Trimming removed 2 bases at V and 11 bases at J, with 9 bases between. The CDR3 region has the DNA TGTGCCAGCAGTTACGAGGGGCGGGCTTTCTTT. It encodes CASSYEGRAFF.

There are a few counts of this clonotype. The chain employs TRBV6-6 and TRBJ2-2, with TRBD1 as a possible D gene (6 bases). The CDR3 is 18 amino acids. The V end was cut by 2 bases, the J end by 5 bases, with 21 bases between. From germline, CDR1 is MNHNY and CDR2 SVGAGI (reference sequence). The CDR3 is CASSYLVGDRDKTGELFF. CDR3 coding DNA: TGTGCCAGCAGTTACCTCGTAGGAGACCGGGACAAGACCGGGGAGCTGTTTTTT.

Concerning this clonotype itself: A much larger clone lies one base from this, so it may be a read error. The chain recombines TRBV13 with TRBJ1-5, with D possibly matching TRBD1 (6 bases). The CDR3 has 14 residues. Germline lookup yields CDR1 PRHDT and CDR2 FYEKMQ (reference sequence). Trimming pared 3 bases from V and 4 bases from J, leaving 10 bases between. The CDR3 DNA is TGTGCCAGCAGCTTCGGGACACCTAATCAGCCCCAGCATTTT. It specifies CASSFGTPNQPQHF.

The V and J genes are TRBV20-1 and TRBJ2-1, with TRBD2 matching over 8 bases. The CDR3 contains 17 residues. The V gene end was trimmed by 2 bases and the J gene end by 8 bases; junction bases not matched to a gene: 17. Looked up from germline, CDR1 is DFQATT and CDR2 is SNEGSKA (reference sequence). The CDR3 sequence is CSARHHPLAGKGDEQFF. CDR3 coding DNA: TGCAGTGCTAGACACCACCCCTTAGCGGGGAAAGGGGATGAGCAGTTCTTC.

As to this clonotype: A read error may produce the germline difference seen at one junction end. The rearrangement uses TRBV6-8 and TRBJ2-7, with D tentatively TRBD1 (6 bases). Per germline, CDR1 MNHGY and CDR2 SAAAGT. The CDR3 runs to 18 residues. The CDR3 sequence is CVSSYFPGTRDISGEQYF. CDR3 nucleotide sequence: TGTGTCAGCAGTTACTTTCCCGGGACAAGGGATATTTCGGGCGAGCAGTACTTC.

Concerning this clonotype: One base away lies a much larger clone, so this may be a sequencing read error. The chain has TRBV7-6 and TRBJ2-2; TRBD2 matches 10 bases. This CDR3 region has 14 residues. Germline V lookup: CDR1 SGHVS, CDR2 FNYEAQ. CDR3 in amino acids: CVSTVAGGTGELFF. CDR3 coding DNA: TGTGTCAGCACCGTAGCGGGGGGCACCGGGGAGCTGTTTTTT. Together with reference TRBV7-6 and TRBJ2-2, the CDR3 gives the full variable domain: GAGVSQSPRYKVTKRGQDVALRCDPISGHVSLYWYRQALGQGPEFLTYFNYEAQQDKSGLPNDRFSAERPEGSISTLTIQRTEQRDSAMYRCVSTVAGGTGELFFGEGSRLTVL.

This clonotype has only a few counts. The chain employs TRBV27 and TRBJ1-5; D ambiguous. The V end lost 1 base, the J end lost 2 bases, and 6 bases lay between the germline ends. Germline CDR1 is MNHEY and CDR2 is SMNVEV (reference sequence). The CDR3 spans 14 residues. The DNA of the CDR3 is TGTGCCAGCAGTTTATTCCAGGGCAATCAGCCCCAGCATTTT. Its translation: CASSLFQGNQPQHF.

J is TRBJ2-6 and V is TRBV5-1; D gene unclear. V was cut by 0 bases and J by 3 bases, with 13 bases left in between. The V gene's germline CDR1 is SGHRS and CDR2 YFSETQ. This CDR3 has 17 amino acids. CDR3 region: CASSLAWHLSGANVLTF. CDR3 in DNA: TGCGCCAGCAGCTTGGCATGGCACCTGAGTGGGGCCAACGTCCTGACTTTC.

The chain carries TRBV2 and TRBJ2-7; D possibly corresponds to TRBD2 (5 bases). Trimming pared 3 bases from V and 2 bases from J, leaving 17 bases between. Germline lookup yields CDR1 SNHLY and CDR2 FYNNEI. The CDR3 is 16 amino acids. The CDR3: CASSDLRAESAYEQYF. CDR3 sequence (DNA): TGTGCCAGCAGTGATCTTCGAGCGGAGTCTGCCTACGAGCAGTACTTC.

This clonotype appeared a few times. The chain combines TRBV7-9 with TRBJ1-1, with TRBD1 identical over 11 bases. This CDR3 region has 14 residues. CDR1 and CDR2 (germline): SEHNR, FQNEAQ (reference sequence). After removal of 8 bases from V and 4 bases from J, the junction contained 6 bases not matched to a gene. The CDR3 loop is CASLGTGGGTEAFF. CDR3 coding DNA: TGTGCCAGCCTCGGGACAGGGGGAGGCACTGAAGCTTTCTTT.